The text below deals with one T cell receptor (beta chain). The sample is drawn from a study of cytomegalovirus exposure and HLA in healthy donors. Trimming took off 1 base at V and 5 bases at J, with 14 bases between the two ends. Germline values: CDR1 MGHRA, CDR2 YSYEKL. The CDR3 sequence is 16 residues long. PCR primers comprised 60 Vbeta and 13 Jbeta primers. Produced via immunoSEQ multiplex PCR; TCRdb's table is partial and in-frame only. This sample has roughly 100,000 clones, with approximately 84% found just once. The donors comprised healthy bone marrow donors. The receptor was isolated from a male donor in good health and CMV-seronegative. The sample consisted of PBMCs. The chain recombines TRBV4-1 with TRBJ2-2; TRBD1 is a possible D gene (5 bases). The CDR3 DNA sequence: TGCGCCAGCAGCCAAGGGACACGATGGGCGACCGGGGAGCTGTTTTTT. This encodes CASSQGTRWATGELFF.